A single sample is the source of the 23 T cell receptor beta chains below, sequenced in a study of blood T cell repertoires in COVID-19. The data were produced by immunoSEQ multiplex PCR, yet TCRdb's version contains in-frame clones alone and is incomplete. The repertoire holds over 200,000 clones, with 80% to 90% as singletons. Sequencing was done on a sample of PBMCs or T cells enriched from blood (not recorded which). Receptors originate from a woman in her 30s who had been exposed to COVID-19.

The chain employs TRBV28 and TRBJ1-5; 10 bases fit TRBD1. The CDR3 consists of 16 residues. Trimming at V came to 0 bases and at J to 6 bases, leaving 5 bases not matched to a gene. CDR1 and CDR2 from the germline V gene are MDHEN and SYDVKM. The CDR3 reads CASSLWGGQGSQPQHF. The CDR3 coding sequence is TGTGCCAGCAGTTTATGGGGGGGACAGGGGTCTCAGCCCCAGCATTTT.

In the case of this clone: The sample holds other DNA sequences that translate to the same CDR3. The chain carries TRBV5-1 and TRBJ2-6, with 11 bases aligning to TRBD1. J lost 0 bases, V lost 2 bases, and 4 bases had no gene match. CDR1 and CDR2 (germline): SGHRS, YFSETQ. The CDR3 consists of 18 residues. This chain's CDR3 is CASSFTGTGGSGANVLTF. The CDR3 bases are TGCGCCAGCAGCTTCACCGGGACAGGGGGCTCTGGGGCCAACGTCCTGACTTTC.

This clone occurred once. This sequence joins TRBV27 and TRBJ1-6; perhaps TRBD1 as D (6 bases). CDR1 is MNHEY and CDR2 is SMNVEV in the germline V gene (reference sequence). This CDR3 comprises 15 residues. The V end lost 1 base, the J end lost 9 bases, and 13 bases lay between the germline ends. The CDR3 DNA reads as TGTGCCAGCAGTTTATTGGCAGGGGCGCGTTCACCCCTCCACTTT. Amino acids: CASSLLAGARSPLHF.

V is TRBV11-2 and J is TRBJ2-1; D is ambiguous. CDR3 length: 17 amino acids. Per the germline V gene, CDR1 is SGHAT and CDR2 is FQNNGV. V was pared by 4 bases and J by 0 bases, with 16 bases between. In nucleotides, the CDR3 is TGTGCCAGCAGCTCGCCCACTTTTGCCCGCTCCTACAATGAGCAGTTCTTC. Encoded protein: CASSSPTFARSYNEQFF.

This clone was seen only once. The chain employs TRBV7-9 and TRBJ1-1; D is perhaps TRBD1 (5 bases). This CDR3 is built from 14 residues. Germline V CDR1 and CDR2: SEHNR, FQNEAQ (reference sequence). V was cut by 0 bases and J by 8 bases, with 13 bases left in between. Here the CDR3 reads CASSLALGAPEAFF. DNA of the CDR3: TGTGCCAGCAGCTTAGCGCTTGGGGCCCCCGAAGCTTTCTTT.

The chain carries TRBV2 and TRBJ1-1, with a tentative D call TRBD1 (5 bases). The V gene lost 3 bases and the J gene lost 4 bases, with 12 bases spanning the gap. This CDR3 contains 14 residues. The germline V gene encodes CDR1 SNHLY and CDR2 FYNNEI. This CDR3 reads CASSEGGGGTEAFF. The CDR3 coding sequence is TGTGCCAGCAGTGAGGGGGGAGGAGGCACTGAAGCTTTCTTT. The whole variable domain, filled in from reference TRBV2 and TRBJ1-1, reads EPEVTQTPSHQVTQMGQEVILRCVPISNHLYFYWYRQILGQKVEFLVSFYNNEISEKSEIFDDQFSVERPDGSNFTLKIRSTKLEDSAMYFCASSEGGGGTEAFFGQGTRLTVV.

The gene calls are TRBV19 and TRBJ2-7; D ambiguous. Germline V gene lookup returns CDR1 LNHDA and CDR2 SQIVND (reference sequence). Trimming cost V 5 bases and J 0 bases, with 8 bases left between them. The CDR3 has 13 amino acids. The CDR3 region is CASSATISYEQYF. CDR3 sequence (DNA): TGTGCCAGTAGTGCGACAATCTCCTACGAGCAGTACTTC.

The chain combines TRBV5-5 with TRBJ1-2, with D tentatively TRBD1 (6 bases). The germline CDR1 and CDR2 sequences are SGHKS and YYEKEE (reference sequence). The length of the CDR3 is 12 residues. V was cut by 4 bases and J by 8 bases, with 12 bases left in between. For the CDR3, the DNA is TGTGCCAGCAGCAACACAGGGCCCGGCTACACCTTC. As protein: CASSNTGPGYTF.

The chain uses TRBV14 and TRBJ2-1, with 7 bases lining up with TRBD2. Per the germline V gene, CDR1 is SGHDN and CDR2 is FVKESK. The V segment lost 2 bases and the J segment 0 bases; nucleotides outside the gene matches: 4. This CDR3 contains 16 residues. The CDR3 DNA sequence: TGTGCCAGCAGCCAAATCGCGGGGGACTCCTACAATGAGCAGTTCTTC. It is translated as CASSQIAGDSYNEQFF.

The CDR3 protein is CASSHDRQGSSYNEQFF. Written as DNA, the CDR3 is TGTGCCAGCAGCCACGATAGACAGGGTAGCTCCTACAATGAGCAGTTCTTC. J is TRBJ2-1 and V is TRBV4-2, with TRBD1 matching over 7 bases. CDR3 size: 17 residues. From germline, CDR1 is LGHNA and CDR2 YNFKEQ. V gave up 3 bases and J gave up 0 bases; unmatched junction bases: 8.

The rearrangement links TRBV9 to TRBJ2-7; a weak D match, TRBD1 (6 bases). Germline-derived CDR1 and CDR2 are SGDLS and YYNGEE. V lost 0 bases to trimming and J lost 0 bases, with 13 bases between them. The CDR3 is made up of 16 amino acids. The CDR3 here is CASSVADRQASYEQYF. The DNA for the CDR3 is TGTGCCAGCAGCGTAGCGGACAGACAGGCCTCCTACGAGCAGTACTTC.

V usage is TRBV9 and J usage is TRBJ1-5; 8 bases line up with TRBD1. V was pared by 3 bases and J by 7 bases, with 9 bases of the junction left unmatched. From germline, CDR1 is SGDLS and CDR2 YYNGEE. This CDR3 comprises 15 residues. CDR3 in amino acids: CASSGGQGWGQPQHF. Written as DNA, the CDR3 is TGTGCCAGCAGCGGAGGACAGGGCTGGGGACAGCCCCAGCATTTT.

The chain joins TRBV7-8 to TRBJ2-7, with D possibly being TRBD2 (6 bases). Trimming stripped 0 bases from V and 7 bases from J, with 13 bases between. CDR1 and CDR2 from the germline V gene are SGHVS and FQNEAQ. The CDR3 is made up of 14 amino acids. The DNA for the CDR3 is TGTGCCAGCAGCTTAGCGGGGCTAGCGTGGGAGCAGTACTTC. This codes for CASSLAGLAWEQYF.

The chain combines TRBV3-1 (or the pseudogene TRBV3-2) with TRBJ2-2, with 9 positions matching TRBD1. The germline V gene encodes CDR1 LGHDT and CDR2 YNNKEL (reference sequence). The trim removed 5 bases at V and 0 bases at J, leaving 10 bases unmatched. The CDR3 totals 18 residues. CDR3 amino acids: CASSGSTGGFANTGELFF. CDR3 nucleotide sequence: TGTGCCAGCAGCGGATCGACAGGGGGTTTCGCGAACACCGGGGAGCTGTTTTTT.

In its sample, this clone was seen once. CDR3 region: CASSWTVSNTGELFF. The CDR3 bases are TGTGCCAGCAGCTGGACAGTTTCGAACACCGGGGAGCTGTTTTTT. The chain is built from TRBV2 and TRBJ2-2, with D possibly matching TRBD1 (6 bases). Germline values: CDR1 SNHLY, CDR2 FYNNEI. The V gene lost 6 bases and the J gene lost 0 bases, with 11 bases spanning the gap. This CDR3 contains 15 residues.

A single count supports this clone. This sequence joins TRBV11-2 and TRBJ1-1, with D perhaps matching TRBD1 (5 bases). The CDR3 has 12 residues. Per the germline V gene, CDR1 is SGHAT and CDR2 is FQNNGV. Trimming left V 6 bases short and J 7 bases short, with 12 bases between. The DNA for the CDR3 is TGTGCCAGCAGTTTTACAGGATTTGAAGCTTTCTTT. Protein sequence: CASSFTGFEAFF.

The sample holds a few counts of this clone. V is TRBV9 and J is TRBJ2-5; D remains ambiguous. Trimming removed 0 bases at V and 1 base at J, with 7 bases between. CDR1 and CDR2 (germline): SGDLS, YYNGEE. The CDR3 spans 14 residues. This chain's CDR3 is CASSVGHIQETQYF. CDR3 DNA sequence: TGTGCCAGCAGCGTAGGACACATCCAAGAGACCCAGTACTTC.

The genes are TRBV5-6 and TRBJ2-7; 10 bases map to TRBD1. Losses at the gene ends were 2 bases for V and 5 bases for J; bases not matched to a gene: 10. CDR1 and CDR2 from the germline V gene are SGHDT and YYEEEE. CDR3 length: 16 amino acids. The CDR3 loop reads CASSFGTGDLLDEQYF. DNA for the CDR3: TGTGCCAGCAGCTTTGGGACAGGGGACTTATTGGACGAGCAGTACTTC.

CDR3: CASSLEWDRDNTEAFF. The CDR3 region has the DNA TGTGCCAGCAGTTTAGAATGGGACAGGGACAACACTGAAGCTTTCTTT. This rearrangement joins TRBV6-2 or TRBV6-3 to TRBJ1-1; 9 nucleotides match TRBD1. From germline, CDR1 is MNHEY and CDR2 SVGEGT. The CDR3 totals 16 residues. Losses at the gene ends were 4 bases for V and 2 bases for J; bases not matched to a gene: 8.

The CDR3 coding sequence is TGTGCCAGCAGCTCGGGGAGCAATCAGCCCCAGCATTTT. This translates into CASSSGSNQPQHF. The chain uses TRBV7-9 and TRBJ1-5; D not resolved. Trimming removed 4 bases from V and 1 base from J, with 5 bases in between. The CDR3 is made up of 13 amino acids. Germline assignment: CDR1 SEHNR and CDR2 FQNEAQ (reference sequence).

The chain uses TRBV27 and TRBJ2-7, with TRBD2 matching 8 bases. The CDR3 consists of 15 residues. Trimming cost V 5 bases and J 4 bases; bases outside gene matches: 10. Germline loops: CDR1 MNHEY, CDR2 SMNVEV (reference sequence). The CDR3 DNA follows: TGTGCCAGCAGTCCCCCGGGACTAGATGCTTACGAGCAGTACTTC. The encoded protein is CASSPPGLDAYEQYF.

This chain connects TRBV6-5 to TRBJ1-2, with D perhaps matching TRBD1 (6 bases). Germline assignment: CDR1 MNHEY and CDR2 SVGAGI. The CDR3 loop spans 15 amino acids. Trimming left V 0 bases short and J 0 bases short, with 8 bases between. Here the CDR3 reads CASSYSTGPNYGYTF. The CDR3 DNA sequence: TGTGCCAGCAGTTACTCGACAGGTCCTAACTATGGCTACACCTTC.

The V and J genes are TRBV10-3 and TRBJ2-2, with a weak D call TRBD2 (7 bases). The CDR3 covers 14 residues. V was cut by 10 bases and J by 0 bases, with 12 bases left in between. Germline V gene lookup returns CDR1 ENHRY and CDR2 SYGVKD. The CDR3 DNA is TGTGCCACCCAGGGGACTACGAACACCGGGGAGCTGTTTTTT. Translated, it gives CATQGTTNTGELFF.